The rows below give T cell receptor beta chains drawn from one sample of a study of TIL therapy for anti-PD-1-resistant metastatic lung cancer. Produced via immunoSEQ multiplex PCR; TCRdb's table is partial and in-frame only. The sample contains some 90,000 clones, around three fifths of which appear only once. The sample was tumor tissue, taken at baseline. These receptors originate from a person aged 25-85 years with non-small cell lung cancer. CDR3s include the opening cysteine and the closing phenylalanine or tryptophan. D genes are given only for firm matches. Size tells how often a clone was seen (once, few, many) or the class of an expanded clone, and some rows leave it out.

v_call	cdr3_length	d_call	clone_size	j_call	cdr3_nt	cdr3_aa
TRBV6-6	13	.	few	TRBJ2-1	TGTGCCAGCAGTTACAGGCTTTTGGATGAGCAGTTCTTC	CASSYRLLDEQFF
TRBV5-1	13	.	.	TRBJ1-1	TGCGCCAGCAGCGCCGGGTCCTACACTGAAGCTTTCTTT	CASSAGSYTEAFF
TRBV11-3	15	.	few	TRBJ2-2	TGTGCCAGCAGAAAAGGGCGGGTTGGTACCGGGGAGCTGTTTTTT	CASRKGRVGTGELFF
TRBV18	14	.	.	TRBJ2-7	TGTGCCAGCTCACTCGAGCTGGATGCCTACGAGCAGTACTTC	CASSLELDAYEQYF
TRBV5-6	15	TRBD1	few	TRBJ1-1	TGTGCCAGCAGCGGGGGTACAGGGGCATGGACTGAAGCTTTCTTT	CASSGGTGAWTEAFF
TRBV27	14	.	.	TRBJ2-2	TGTGCCAGCAGCCGACGGGTGAACACCGGGGAGCTGTTTTTT	CASSRRVNTGELFF
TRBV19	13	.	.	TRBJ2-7	TGTGCCAGTAGTTACGGGACGTCCTACGAGCAGTACTTC	CASSYGTSYEQYF
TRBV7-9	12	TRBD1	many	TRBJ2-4	TGTGCCAGCCAGGGACAGACAAACATTCAGTACTTC	CASQGQTNIQYF
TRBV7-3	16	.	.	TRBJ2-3	TGTGCCAGCAGCTTGCTCGGCCGGGGCCGCACAGATACGCAGTATTTT	CASSLLGRGRTDTQYF
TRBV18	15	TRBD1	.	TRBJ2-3	TGTGCCAGCTCACCAGGACAGGAGACGAGAGATACGCAGTATTTT	CASSPGQETRDTQYF
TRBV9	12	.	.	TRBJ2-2	TGTGCCAGCAGCCAACCTTCCGGGGAGCTGTTTTTT	CASSQPSGELFF
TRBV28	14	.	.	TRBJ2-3	TGTGCCATCGAAGAGGCGGGAAGCACAGATGCGCAGTATTTT	CAIEEAGSTDAQYF
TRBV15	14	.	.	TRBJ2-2	TGTGCCACCAGCAGAGGCACGAACACCGGGGAGCTGTTTTTT	CATSRGTNTGELFF
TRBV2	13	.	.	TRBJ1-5	TGTGCCAGCAGGGGTCCAGGGGATCAGCCCCAGCATTTT	CASRGPGDQPQHF
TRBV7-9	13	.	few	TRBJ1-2	TGTGCCAGCAGCTTAAAGGAATTCTATGGCTACACCTTC	CASSLKEFYGYTF
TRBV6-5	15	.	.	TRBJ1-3	TGTGCCAGCAGTCCATCGACAGGTACTGGAAACACCATATATTTT	CASSPSTGTGNTIYF
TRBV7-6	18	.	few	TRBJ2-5	TGTGCCAGCAGCTTATCCCCCTACGGGGGCATGCTTCCAGAGACCCAGTACTTC	CASSLSPYGGMLPETQYF
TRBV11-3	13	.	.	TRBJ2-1	TGTGCCAGCAGCTTAGCCGGGTTCGGGGAGGAGTTCTTC	CASSLAGFGEEFF
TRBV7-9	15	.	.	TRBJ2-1	TGTGCCAGCAGCTTCCAGGTACTAGCTGATTTCGAGCAGTTCTTC	CASSFQVLADFEQFF
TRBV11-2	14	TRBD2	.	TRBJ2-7	TGTGCCAGCAGCTTAGGGGGGGACTACTACGAGCAGTACTTC	CASSLGGDYYEQYF
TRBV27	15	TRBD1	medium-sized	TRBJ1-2	TGTGCCAGCAGTTTTCGGACAGGGGGCGGCTATGGCTACACCTTC	CASSFRTGGGYGYTF
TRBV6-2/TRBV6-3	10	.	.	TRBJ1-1	TGTGCCAGCAGCGGGACACGGGCTTTCTTT	CASSGTRAFF